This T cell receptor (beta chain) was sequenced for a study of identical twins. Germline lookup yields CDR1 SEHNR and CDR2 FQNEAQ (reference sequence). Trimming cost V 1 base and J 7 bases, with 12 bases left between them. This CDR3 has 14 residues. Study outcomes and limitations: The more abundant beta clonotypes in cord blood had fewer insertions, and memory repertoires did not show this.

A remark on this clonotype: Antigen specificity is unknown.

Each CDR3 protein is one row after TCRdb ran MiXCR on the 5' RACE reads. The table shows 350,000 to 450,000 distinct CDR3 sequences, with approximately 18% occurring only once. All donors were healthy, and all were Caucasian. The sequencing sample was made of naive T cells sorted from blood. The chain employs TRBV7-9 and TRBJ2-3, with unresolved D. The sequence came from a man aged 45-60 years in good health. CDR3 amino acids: CASSLGNPSNTQYF. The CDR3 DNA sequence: TGTGCCAGCAGCTTAGGAAACCCCTCGAATACGCAGTATTTT. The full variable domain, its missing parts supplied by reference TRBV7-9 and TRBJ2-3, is DTGVSQNPRHKITKRGQNVTFRCDPISEHNRLYWYRQTLGQGPEFLTYFQNEAQLEKSRLLSDRFSAERPKGSFSTLEIQRTEQGDSAMYLCASSLGNPSNTQYFGPGTRLTVL.